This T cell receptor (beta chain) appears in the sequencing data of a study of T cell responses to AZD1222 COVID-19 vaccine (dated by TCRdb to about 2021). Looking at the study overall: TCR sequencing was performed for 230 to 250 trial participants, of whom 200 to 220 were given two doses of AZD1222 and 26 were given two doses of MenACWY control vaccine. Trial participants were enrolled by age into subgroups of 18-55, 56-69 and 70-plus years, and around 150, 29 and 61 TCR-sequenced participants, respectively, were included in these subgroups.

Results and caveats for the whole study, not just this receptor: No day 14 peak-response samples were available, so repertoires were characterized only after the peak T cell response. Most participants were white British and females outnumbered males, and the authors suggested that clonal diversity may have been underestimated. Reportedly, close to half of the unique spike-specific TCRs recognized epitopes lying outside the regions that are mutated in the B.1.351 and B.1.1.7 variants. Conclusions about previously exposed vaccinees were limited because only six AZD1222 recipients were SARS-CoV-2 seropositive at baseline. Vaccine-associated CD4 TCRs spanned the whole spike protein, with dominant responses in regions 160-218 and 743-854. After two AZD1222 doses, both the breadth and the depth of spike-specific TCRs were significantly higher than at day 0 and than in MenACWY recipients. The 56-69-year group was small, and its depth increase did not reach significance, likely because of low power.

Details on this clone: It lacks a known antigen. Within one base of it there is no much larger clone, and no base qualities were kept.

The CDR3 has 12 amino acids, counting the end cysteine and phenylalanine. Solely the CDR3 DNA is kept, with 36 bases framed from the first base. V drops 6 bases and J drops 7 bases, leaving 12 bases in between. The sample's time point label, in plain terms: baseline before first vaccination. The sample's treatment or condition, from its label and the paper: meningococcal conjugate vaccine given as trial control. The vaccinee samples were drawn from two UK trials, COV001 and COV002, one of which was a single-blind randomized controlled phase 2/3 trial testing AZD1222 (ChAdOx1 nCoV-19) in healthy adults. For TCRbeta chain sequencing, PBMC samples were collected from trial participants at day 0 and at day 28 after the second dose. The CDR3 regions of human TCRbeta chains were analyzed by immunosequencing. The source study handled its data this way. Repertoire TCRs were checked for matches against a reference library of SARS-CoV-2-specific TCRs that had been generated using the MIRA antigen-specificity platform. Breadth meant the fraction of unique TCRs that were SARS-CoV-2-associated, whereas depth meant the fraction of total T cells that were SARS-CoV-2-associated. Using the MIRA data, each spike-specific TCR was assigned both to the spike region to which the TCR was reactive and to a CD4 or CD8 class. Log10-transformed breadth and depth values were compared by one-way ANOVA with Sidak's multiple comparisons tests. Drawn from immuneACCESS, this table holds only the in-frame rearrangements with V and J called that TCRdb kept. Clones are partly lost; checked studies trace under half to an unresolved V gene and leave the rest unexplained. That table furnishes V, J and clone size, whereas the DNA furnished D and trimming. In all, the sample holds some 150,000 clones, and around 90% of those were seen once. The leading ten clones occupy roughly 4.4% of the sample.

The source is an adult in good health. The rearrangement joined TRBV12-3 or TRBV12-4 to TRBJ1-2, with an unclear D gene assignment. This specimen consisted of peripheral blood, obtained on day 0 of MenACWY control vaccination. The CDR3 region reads CASSPPGFGYTF. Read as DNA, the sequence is TGTGCCAGCAGCCCCCCCGGGTTTGGCTACACCTTC.